This is a list of T cell receptor beta chains from one sample in a study of T cell responses to AZD1222 COVID-19 vaccine. Clones were sequenced by immunoSEQ multiplex PCR, and TCRdb holds only the in-frame ones, with some missing. The repertoire holds approximately 160,000 clones, 90% seen once, with approximately 3% in the top ten. The source was peripheral blood, collected on day 0 of AZD1222 vaccination. These receptors all stem from an adult in good health. Each CDR3 is given with its conserved first and last residue. The D gene is left open where the match is weak. The size field is filled for only some rows; it gives once, few, many or a size class.

CASSTPGQGAHTEAFF | TGTGCCAGCAGCACACCGGGACAGGGGGCTCACACTGAAGCTTTCTTT | . | TRBJ1-1 | 16 | TRBV6-2/TRBV6-3 | TRBD1
CASKRWDARGTGELFF | TGTGCCAGCAAACGCTGGGACGCCAGAGGCACCGGGGAGCTGTTTTTT | . | TRBJ2-2 | 16 | TRBV11-2 | .
CASSRIRDRGRRYEQYF | TGTGCCAGCAGCCGTATCCGGGACAGGGGGCGCAGATACGAGCAGTACTTC | few | TRBJ2-7 | 17 | TRBV5-6 | TRBD1
CASSLSPVNYGYTF | TGTGCCAGCAGCTTATCCCCAGTTAACTATGGCTACACCTTC | . | TRBJ1-2 | 14 | TRBV11-2 | .
CASSLARNTGELFF | TGTGCCAGCAGCTTAGCCAGGAACACCGGGGAGCTGTTTTTT | . | TRBJ2-2 | 14 | TRBV11-3 | .
CASSQDLVTGAPQFF | TGCGCCAGCAGCCAAGACCTCGTTACAGGGGCCCCTCAGTTCTTC | . | TRBJ2-1 | 15 | TRBV4-3 | TRBD1
CASSLEARRGPDTQYF | TGTGCCAGCAGCTTGGAGGCTAGGCGGGGGCCAGATACGCAGTATTTT | . | TRBJ2-3 | 16 | TRBV7-3 | .
CASSQGRGLHF | TGTGCCAGCAGCCAAGGCAGGGGCCTCCACTTT | . | TRBJ1-6 | 11 | TRBV14 | .
CASIPQGSGELFF | TGTGCCAGCATTCCACAGGGTTCCGGGGAGCTGTTTTTT | once | TRBJ2-2 | 13 | TRBV2 | .
CASSLLQLNEQFF | TGTGCCAGCAGCTTATTGCAATTAAATGAGCAGTTCTTC | . | TRBJ2-1 | 13 | TRBV11-2 | .
CASSLPSLWGHTGELFF | TGTGCCAGCAGCTTGCCGTCTCTCTGGGGACACACCGGGGAGCTGTTTTTT | . | TRBJ2-2 | 17 | TRBV5-6 | .
CASSRDRNTIYF | TGCGCCAGCAGCCGGGACAGAAACACCATATATTTT | once | TRBJ1-3 | 12 | TRBV5-1 | .
CASSTGTGGSYEQYF | TGTGCCAGCAGCACCGGGACAGGGGGCTCCTACGAGCAGTACTTC | . | TRBJ2-7 | 15 | TRBV11-1 | TRBD1
CASSPGGVDEKLFF | TGTGCCAGCAGCCCCGGGGGGGTGGATGAAAAACTGTTTTTT | . | TRBJ1-4 | 14 | TRBV7-2 | .
CASRDEWTGGGSPLHF | TGCGCCAGCAGGGACGAATGGACAGGCGGAGGTTCACCCCTCCACTTT | . | TRBJ1-6 | 16 | TRBV5-1 | TRBD1
CASSFPVGRGADTDTQYF | TGTGCCAGCAGCTTCCCGGTGGGGCGGGGGGCCGACACAGATACGCAGTATTTT | . | TRBJ2-3 | 18 | TRBV9 | TRBD2
CASSSSGPLGSPLHF | TGTGCCAGTAGCTCTTCAGGGCCCCTGGGGTCACCCCTCCACTTT | . | TRBJ1-6 | 15 | TRBV19 | .
CSASGTGQETQYF | TGCAGCGCCTCCGGGACAGGCCAAGAGACCCAGTACTTC | . | TRBJ2-5 | 13 | TRBV29-1 | TRBD1
CATSTSGEETQYF | TGTGCCACCTCGACTAGCGGGGAAGAGACCCAGTACTTC | . | TRBJ2-5 | 13 | TRBV24-1 | TRBD2
CASSGTLTGELFF | TGTGCCAGCTCAGGGACCCTCACCGGGGAGCTGTTTTTT | . | TRBJ2-2 | 13 | TRBV18 | .
CASSVVGGPTDTQYF | TGTGCCAGCAGCGTAGTCGGGGGGCCCACAGATACGCAGTATTTT | . | TRBJ2-3 | 15 | TRBV9 | .
CASSYSGGFGYTF | TGTGCCAGCAGTTACTCAGGGGGGTTCGGCTACACCTTC | . | TRBJ1-2 | 13 | TRBV6-5 | .
CASSPTGTTATIQYF | TGTGCCAGCAGCCCAACCGGGACTACCGCTACCATTCAGTACTTC | . | TRBJ2-4 | 15 | TRBV4-2 | TRBD2
CAWRGGGVLGEQYF | TGTGCCTGGAGGGGCGGGGGGGTTTTAGGCGAGCAGTACTTC | . | TRBJ2-7 | 14 | TRBV30 | TRBD2
CASSLLGGWGTDTQYF | TGTGCCAGCAGCTTGTTGGGGGGCTGGGGCACAGATACGCAGTATTTT | . | TRBJ2-3 | 16 | TRBV7-2 | .
CASSAGLGTGNEQFF | TGTGCCAGCAGCGCCGGACTAGGGACGGGGAATGAGCAGTTCTTC | . | TRBJ2-1 | 15 | TRBV9 | TRBD2
CASSRGQGAGQPQHF | TGTGCCAGCAGCCGGGGACAGGGGGCAGGGCAGCCCCAGCATTTT | . | TRBJ1-5 | 15 | TRBV6-2/TRBV6-3 | TRBD1